A single sample is the source of the 17 T cell receptor beta chains below, sequenced in a study of cytomegalovirus exposure and HLA in healthy donors. Primers included in the PCR were 60 Vbeta and 13 Jbeta primers. Produced via immunoSEQ multiplex PCR; TCRdb's table is partial and in-frame only. The sample carries under 150,000 clones, about 80% recorded once. Sequencing input: PBMCs. These receptors originate from a man aged 25 to 45 in good health and CMV-seronegative.

The chain uses TRBV28 and TRBJ2-7; 7 nucleotides align to TRBD2. V lost 1 base, J lost 4 bases, and 7 bases stayed unmatched. Germline CDR1 MDHEN, CDR2 SYDVKM. The CDR3 loop spans 15 amino acids. CDR3 region: CASSLLAGEEYEQYF. The CDR3 region has the DNA TGTGCCAGCAGTTTATTGGCGGGAGAAGAGTACGAGCAGTACTTC.

In this sample, this clone turned up once. The chain joins TRBV9 to TRBJ2-1, with no clear D. Germline CDR1 is SGDLS and CDR2 is YYNGEE. There are 15 residues in the CDR3. V was clipped by 0 bases and J by 6 bases, with 13 bases between them. CDR3 region: CASSVDGRRTNEQFF. As DNA, the CDR3 is TGTGCCAGCAGCGTAGATGGCCGGAGAACCAATGAGCAGTTCTTC.

Concerning this clone: Its ends do not fully match the called genes, so a read error is possible. This chain's CDR3 is CASSLVQGSSYGYPF. DNA of the CDR3: TGCGCCAGCAGCTTGGTACAGGGTTCCAGCTATGGCTACCCCTTC. The chain couples TRBV5-1 to TRBJ1-2, with D possibly being TRBD1 (6 bases). This CDR3 is built from 15 residues. Germline values: CDR1 SGHRS, CDR2 YFSETQ.

This clone has more than one count but fewer than ten. The DNA of the CDR3 is TGCGCCAGCAGTGAGTCGCCAGGGGGCATATATACCGGGGAGCTGTTTTTT. Protein product: CASSESPGGIYTGELFF. The chain joins TRBV10-2 to TRBJ2-2; TRBD1 matches at 8 bases. The V gene's germline CDR1 is WSHSY and CDR2 SAAADI. The CDR3 extends over 17 amino acids. V lost 0 bases to trimming and J lost 5 bases; unmatched junction nucleotides: 8.

The chain recombines TRBV6-6 with TRBJ1-5; 8 bases align to TRBD1. The V and J ends lost 10 bases and 2 bases, in that order; junction bases with no gene match: 7. The germline gives CDR1 MNHNY, CDR2 SVGAGI (reference sequence). This CDR3 region has 14 residues. Written as DNA, the CDR3 is TGTGCCACCAGGACAGGGTACCGCAATCAGCCCCAGCATTTT. Protein sequence: CATRTGYRNQPQHF.

The chain joins TRBV29-1 to TRBJ2-4; weak D call: TRBD1 (6 bases). Germline CDR1 SQVTM, CDR2 ANQGSEA. The CDR3 has 14 residues. V was clipped by 7 bases and J by 8 bases, with 21 bases between them. DNA of the CDR3: TGCAGCGCCGCGGCCAGGGGACCCTTGGACATTCAGTACTTC. It yields the protein CSAAARGPLDIQYF. The variable domain in full, with the rest retrieved from reference TRBV29-1 and TRBJ2-4, is SAVISQKPSRDICQRGTSLTIQCQVDSQVTMMFWYRQQPGQSLTLIATANQGSEATYESGFVIDKFPISRPNLTFSTLTVSNMSPEDSSIYLCSAAARGPLDIQYFGAGTRLSVL.

Of note for this clone: A read error may account for a junction end that differs from germline. V and J are TRBV5-1 and TRBJ2-7; 7 positions match TRBD2. Per germline, CDR1 SGHRS and CDR2 YFSETQ. The CDR3 has 13 residues. CDR3 sequence: CASLAENSHEQYF. The CDR3 DNA follows: TGCGCCAGCCTAGCGGAAAACTCCCACGAGCAGTACTTC. The full variable domain, rest sourced from reference TRBV5-1 and TRBJ2-7, is KAGVTQTPRYLIKTRGQQVTLSCSPISGHRSVSWYQQTPGQGLQFLFEYFSETQRNKGNFPGRFSGRQFSNSRSEMNVSTLELGDSALYLCASLAENSHEQYFGPGTRLTVT.

V and J are TRBV18 and TRBJ2-7; the match to TRBD2 covers 11 bases. V lost 1 base to trimming and J lost 4 bases; unmatched junction nucleotides: 6. The CDR3 is made up of 16 amino acids. Germline V CDR1 and CDR2: KGHSH, LQKENI. The CDR3 sequence: CASSPLTSGSAYEQYF. In nucleotides, the CDR3 is TGTGCCAGCTCACCACTTACTAGCGGGAGTGCGTACGAGCAGTACTTC.

The chain combines TRBV7-2 with TRBJ1-1; the D gene is possibly TRBD1 (6 bases). This CDR3 is 14 amino acids long. The germline V gene has CDR1 SGHTA and CDR2 FQGNSA. V was shortened by 1 base and J by 7 bases, with 13 bases between the two germline ends. CDR3: CASSLEWSRGEAFF. In DNA form, the CDR3 reads TGTGCCAGCAGCTTAGAGTGGAGCAGGGGTGAAGCTTTCTTT.

The CDR3, as DNA: TGTGCCAGCAGTTACGCGGGCCCGAAGACTGAAGCTTTCTTT. This gives the protein CASSYAGPKTEAFF. The chain combines TRBV6-5 with TRBJ1-1, with D unclear. Germline V gene sequence: CDR1 MNHEY, CDR2 SVGAGI. Trimming shortened V by 2 bases and J by 5 bases, and 12 bases separated the two germline ends. This CDR3 contains 14 residues.

In its sample, this clone was seen once. The rearrangement joins TRBV14 to TRBJ2-5, with D perhaps matching TRBD1 (6 bases). V dropped 2 bases and J dropped 0 bases, with 7 bases sitting between them. CDR1 is SGHDN, CDR2 FVKESK, per germline. The CDR3 has 14 amino acids. The CDR3 reads CASSQTGYQETQYF. In nucleotides, the CDR3 is TGTGCCAGCAGCCAAACAGGGTACCAAGAGACCCAGTACTTC.

The V gene is TRBV5-1, the J gene TRBJ2-3; tentative D call: TRBD1 (7 bases). Trimming stripped 4 bases from V and 2 bases from J, with 14 bases between. The germline V gene encodes CDR1 SGHRS and CDR2 YFSETQ. This CDR3 region has 15 residues. In nucleotides, the CDR3 is TGCGCCAGCAGCCCAGGGGGGTTTGACACAGATACGCAGTATTTT. Translation: CASSPGGFDTDTQYF.

This clone appeared a single time. The V gene is TRBV5-1, the J gene TRBJ2-3; D might be TRBD2 (5 bases). With 4 bases removed from V and 0 bases from J, the gap between germline ends came to 12 bases. The CDR3 totals 15 residues. CDR1 SGHRS and CDR2 YFSETQ come from the germline V gene. The CDR3 region has the DNA TGCGCCAGCAGCAAACTAGTTGGGAGCACAGATACGCAGTATTTT. Translating gives CASSKLVGSTDTQYF.

In this sample, this clone turned up a few times. Here the CDR3 reads CSVEQQGNTEAFF. The CDR3, as DNA: TGCAGCGTTGAACAACAGGGTAACACTGAAGCTTTCTTT. V is TRBV29-1 and J is TRBJ1-1; D is perhaps TRBD1 (6 bases). The ends were cut back, 2 bases at V and 2 bases at J, with 9 bases in the middle. The CDR3 consists of 13 residues. Germline V gene sequence: CDR1 SQVTM, CDR2 ANQGSEA.

The genes are TRBV2 and TRBJ2-7; TRBD1 aligns across 7 bases. Trimming cost V 7 bases and J 0 bases; bases outside gene matches: 6. The CDR3 length is 14 residues. Germline V gene lookup returns CDR1 SNHLY and CDR2 FYNNEI. DNA for the CDR3: TGTGCCAGCACGAAGGGACAGCCCTCCTACGAGCAGTACTTC. It is translated as CASTKGQPSYEQYF.

The V and J genes are TRBV27 and TRBJ2-5, with 10 bases matching TRBD2. This CDR3 is built from 14 residues. Germline CDR1 reads MNHEY; CDR2 reads SMNVEV (reference sequence). Trimming took 8 bases from V and 1 from J; bases not matched to a gene: 4. CDR3 sequence reads: CASWGLATQETQYF. CDR3 bases: TGTGCCAGCTGGGGACTAGCGACCCAAGAGACCCAGTACTTC.

The rearrangement uses TRBV7-2 and TRBJ2-7; no clear D gene. V dropped 1 base and J dropped 5 bases, with 9 bases sitting between them. Germline V gene sequence: CDR1 SGHTA, CDR2 FQGNSA. There are 13 residues in the CDR3. As DNA, the CDR3 is TGTGCCAGCAGCTTAGTTCAGGCCCACGAGCAGTACTTC. It codes for CASSLVQAHEQYF. Full variable domain (missing parts from reference TRBV7-2 and TRBJ2-7): GAGVSQSPSNKVTEKGKDVELRCDPISGHTALYWYRQSLGQGLEFLIYFQGNSAPDKSGLPSDRFSAERTGGSVSTLTIQRTQQEDSAVYLCASSLVQAHEQYFGPGTRLTVT.